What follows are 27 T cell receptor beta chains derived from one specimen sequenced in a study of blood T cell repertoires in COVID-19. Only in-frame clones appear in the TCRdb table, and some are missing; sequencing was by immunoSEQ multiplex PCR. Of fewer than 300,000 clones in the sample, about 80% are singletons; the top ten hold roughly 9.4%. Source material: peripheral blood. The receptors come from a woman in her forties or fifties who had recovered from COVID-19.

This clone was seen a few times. For the CDR3, the DNA is TGCGCCAGCAGCCGGACACTGGGATCCCAGTACGAGCAGTACTTC. As protein: CASSRTLGSQYEQYF. The V gene is TRBV5-1, the J gene TRBJ2-7, with TRBD1 as a possible D gene (5 bases). Germline values: CDR1 SGHRS, CDR2 YFSETQ. The CDR3 is 15 residues long. V was shortened by 4 bases and J by 4 bases, with 18 bases between the two germline ends.

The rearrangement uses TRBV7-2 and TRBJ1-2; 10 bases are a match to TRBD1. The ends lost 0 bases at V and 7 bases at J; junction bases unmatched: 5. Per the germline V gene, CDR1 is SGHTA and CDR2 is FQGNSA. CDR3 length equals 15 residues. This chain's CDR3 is CASSLAGQGNGGYTF. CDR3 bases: TGTGCCAGCAGCTTAGCGGGACAGGGGAACGGTGGCTACACCTTC. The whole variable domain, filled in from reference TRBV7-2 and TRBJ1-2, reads GAGVSQSPSNKVTEKGKDVELRCDPISGHTALYWYRQSLGQGLEFLIYFQGNSAPDKSGLPSDRFSAERTGGSVSTLTIQRTQQEDSAVYLCASSLAGQGNGGYTFGSGTRLTVV.

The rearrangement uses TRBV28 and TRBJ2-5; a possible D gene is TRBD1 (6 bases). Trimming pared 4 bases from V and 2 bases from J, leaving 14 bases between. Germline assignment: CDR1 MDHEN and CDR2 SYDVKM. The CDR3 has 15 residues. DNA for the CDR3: TGTGCCAGCAGTTCAGCAGGGGTAGGGCAAGAGACCCAGTACTTC. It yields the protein CASSSAGVGQETQYF.

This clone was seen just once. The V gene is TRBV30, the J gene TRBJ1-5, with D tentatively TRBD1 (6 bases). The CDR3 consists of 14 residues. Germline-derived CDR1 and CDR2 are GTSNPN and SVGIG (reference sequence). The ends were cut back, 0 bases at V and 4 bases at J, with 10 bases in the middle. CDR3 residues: CAWSVIQGNQPQHF. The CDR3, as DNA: TGTGCCTGGAGTGTAATACAGGGAAATCAGCCCCAGCATTTT.

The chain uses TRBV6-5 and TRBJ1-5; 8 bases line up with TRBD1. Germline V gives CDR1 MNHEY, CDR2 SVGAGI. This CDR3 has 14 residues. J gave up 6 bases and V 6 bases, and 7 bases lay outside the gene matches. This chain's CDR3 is CASRSGQATQPQHF. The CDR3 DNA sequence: TGTGCCAGCAGGTCGGGACAGGCTACTCAGCCCCAGCATTTT.

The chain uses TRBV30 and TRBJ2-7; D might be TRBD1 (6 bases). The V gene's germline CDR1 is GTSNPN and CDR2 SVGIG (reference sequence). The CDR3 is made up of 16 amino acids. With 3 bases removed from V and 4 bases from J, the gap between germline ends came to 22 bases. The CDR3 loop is CAWRGIVQGRLYEQYF. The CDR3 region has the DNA TGTGCCTGGAGAGGAATAGTACAGGGTCGTCTATACGAGCAGTACTTC.

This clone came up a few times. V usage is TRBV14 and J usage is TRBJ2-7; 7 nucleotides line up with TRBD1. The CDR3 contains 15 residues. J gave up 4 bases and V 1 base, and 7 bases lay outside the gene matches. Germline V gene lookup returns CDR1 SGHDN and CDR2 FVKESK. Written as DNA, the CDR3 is TGTGCCAGCAGCCAAGGCACGGGACAGAAGTACGAGCAGTACTTC. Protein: CASSQGTGQKYEQYF. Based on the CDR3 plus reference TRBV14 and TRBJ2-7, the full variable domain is EAGVTQFPSHSVIEKGQTVTLRCDPISGHDNLYWYRRVMGKEIKFLLHFVKESKQDESGMPNNRFLAERTGGTYSTLKVQPAELEDSGVYFCASSQGTGQKYEQYFGPGTRLTVT.

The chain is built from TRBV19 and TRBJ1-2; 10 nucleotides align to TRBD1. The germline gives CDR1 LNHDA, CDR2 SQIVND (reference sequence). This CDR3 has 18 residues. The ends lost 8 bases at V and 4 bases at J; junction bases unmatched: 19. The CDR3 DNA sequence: TGTGCCAGTCGCCCCGAGCAGGGACAGGGGAGTTTCAGCTATGGCTACACCTTC. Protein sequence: CASRPEQGQGSFSYGYTF.

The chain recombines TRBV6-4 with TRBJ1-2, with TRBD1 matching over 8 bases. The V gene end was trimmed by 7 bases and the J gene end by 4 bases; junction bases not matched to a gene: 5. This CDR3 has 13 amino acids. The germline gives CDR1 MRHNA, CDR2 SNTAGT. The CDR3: CASKNTGGYGYTF. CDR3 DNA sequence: TGTGCCAGCAAGAATACAGGGGGCTATGGCTACACCTTC.

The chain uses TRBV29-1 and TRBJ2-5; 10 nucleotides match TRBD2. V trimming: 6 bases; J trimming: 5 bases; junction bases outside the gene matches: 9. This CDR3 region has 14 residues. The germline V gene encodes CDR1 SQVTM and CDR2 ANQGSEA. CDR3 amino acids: CSVQSGGVRETQYF. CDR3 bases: TGCAGCGTCCAAAGCGGGGGGGTCCGCGAGACCCAGTACTTC.

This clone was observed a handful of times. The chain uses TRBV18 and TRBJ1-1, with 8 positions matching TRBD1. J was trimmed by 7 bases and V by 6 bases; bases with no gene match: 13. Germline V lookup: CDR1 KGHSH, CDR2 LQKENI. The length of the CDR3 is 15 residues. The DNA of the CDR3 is TGTGCCAGCTCGCTAAGACAGGGGAGGAGCGGTGAAGCTTTCTTT. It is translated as CASSLRQGRSGEAFF.

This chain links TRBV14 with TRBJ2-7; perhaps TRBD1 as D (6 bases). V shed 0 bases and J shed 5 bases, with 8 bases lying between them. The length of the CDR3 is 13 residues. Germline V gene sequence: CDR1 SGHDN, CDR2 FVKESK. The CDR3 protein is CASSQDSGDEQYF. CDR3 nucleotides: TGTGCCAGCAGCCAAGATTCAGGGGACGAGCAGTACTTC. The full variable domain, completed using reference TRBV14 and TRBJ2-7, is EAGVTQFPSHSVIEKGQTVTLRCDPISGHDNLYWYRRVMGKEIKFLLHFVKESKQDESGMPNNRFLAERTGGTYSTLKVQPAELEDSGVYFCASSQDSGDEQYFGPGTRLTVT.

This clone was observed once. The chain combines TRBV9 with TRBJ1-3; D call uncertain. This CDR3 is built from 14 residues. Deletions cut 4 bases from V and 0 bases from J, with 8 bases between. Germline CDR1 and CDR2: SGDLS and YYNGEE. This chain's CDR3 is CASSNPSSGNTIYF. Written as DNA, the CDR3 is TGTGCCAGCAGCAACCCCAGCTCTGGAAACACCATATATTTT. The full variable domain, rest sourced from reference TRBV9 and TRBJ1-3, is DSGVTQTPKHLITATGQRVTLRCSPRSGDLSVYWYQQSLDQGLQFLIQYYNGEERAKGNILERFSAQQFPDLHSELNLSSLELGDSALYFCASSNPSSGNTIYFGEGSWLTVV.

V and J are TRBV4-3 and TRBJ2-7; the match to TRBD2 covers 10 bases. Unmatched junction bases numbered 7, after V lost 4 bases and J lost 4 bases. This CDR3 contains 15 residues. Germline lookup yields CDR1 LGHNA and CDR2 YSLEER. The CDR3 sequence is CASSLAIAGGYEQYF. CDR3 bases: TGCGCCAGCAGCCTTGCCATAGCGGGAGGTTACGAGCAGTACTTC.

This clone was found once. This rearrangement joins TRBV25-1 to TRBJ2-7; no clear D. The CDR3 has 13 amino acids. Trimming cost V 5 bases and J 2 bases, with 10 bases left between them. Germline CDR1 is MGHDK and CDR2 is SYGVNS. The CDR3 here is CASSTSNTYEQYF. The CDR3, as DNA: TGTGCCAGCAGTACCTCCAACACCTACGAGCAGTACTTC.

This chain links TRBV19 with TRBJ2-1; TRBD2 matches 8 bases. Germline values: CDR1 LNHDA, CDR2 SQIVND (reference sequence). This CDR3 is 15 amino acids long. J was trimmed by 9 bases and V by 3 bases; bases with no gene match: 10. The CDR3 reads CASSMGTGGPVEQFF. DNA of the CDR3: TGTGCCAGTAGTATGGGGACGGGGGGGCCCGTTGAGCAGTTCTTC.

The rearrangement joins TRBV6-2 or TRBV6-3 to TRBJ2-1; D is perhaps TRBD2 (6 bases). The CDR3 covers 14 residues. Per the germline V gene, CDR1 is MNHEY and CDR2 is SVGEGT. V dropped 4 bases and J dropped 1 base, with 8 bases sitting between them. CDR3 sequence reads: CASSLGGSYNEQFF. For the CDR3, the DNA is TGTGCCAGCAGTTTGGGGGGTTCCTACAATGAGCAGTTCTTC.

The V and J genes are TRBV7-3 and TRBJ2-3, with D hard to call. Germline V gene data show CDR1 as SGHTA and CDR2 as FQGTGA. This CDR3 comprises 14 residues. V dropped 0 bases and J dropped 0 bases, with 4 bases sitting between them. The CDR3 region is CASSLTLSTDTQYF. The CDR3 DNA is TGTGCCAGCAGCTTAACCCTGAGCACAGATACGCAGTATTTT.

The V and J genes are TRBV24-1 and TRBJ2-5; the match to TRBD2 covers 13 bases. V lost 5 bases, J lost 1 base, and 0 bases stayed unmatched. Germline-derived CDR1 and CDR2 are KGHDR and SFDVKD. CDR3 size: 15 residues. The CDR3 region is CATSGTSGGQETQYF. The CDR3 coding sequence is TGTGCCACCAGTGGGACTAGCGGGGGCCAAGAGACCCAGTACTTC.

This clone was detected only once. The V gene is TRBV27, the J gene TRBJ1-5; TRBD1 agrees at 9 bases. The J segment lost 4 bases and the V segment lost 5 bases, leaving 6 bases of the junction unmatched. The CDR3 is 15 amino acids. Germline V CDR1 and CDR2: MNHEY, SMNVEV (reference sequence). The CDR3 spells CASSLGTGRNQPQHF. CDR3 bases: TGTGCCAGCAGTCTCGGGACAGGGAGAAATCAGCCCCAGCATTTT.

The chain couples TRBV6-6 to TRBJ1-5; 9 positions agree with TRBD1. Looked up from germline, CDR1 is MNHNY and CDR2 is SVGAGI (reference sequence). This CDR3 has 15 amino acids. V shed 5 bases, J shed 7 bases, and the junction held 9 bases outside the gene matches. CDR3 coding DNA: TGTGCCAGCAGTAAGGGACAGGGTTGGAGGCAGCCCCAGCATTTT. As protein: CASSKGQGWRQPQHF.

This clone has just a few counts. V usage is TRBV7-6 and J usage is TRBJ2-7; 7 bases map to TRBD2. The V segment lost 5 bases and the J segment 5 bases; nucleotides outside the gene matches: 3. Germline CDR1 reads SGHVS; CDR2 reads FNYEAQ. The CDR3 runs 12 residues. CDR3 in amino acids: CASSLGGDEQYF. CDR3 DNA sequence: TGTGCCAGCAGCCTGGGAGGGGACGAGCAGTACTTC.

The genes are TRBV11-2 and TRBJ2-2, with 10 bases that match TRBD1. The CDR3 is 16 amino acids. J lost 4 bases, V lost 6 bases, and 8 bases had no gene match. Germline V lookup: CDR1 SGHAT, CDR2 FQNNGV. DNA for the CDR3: TGTGCCAGCAGTTCCCGGGACAGGGGTCCCACCGGGGAGCTGTTTTTT. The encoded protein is CASSSRDRGPTGELFF.

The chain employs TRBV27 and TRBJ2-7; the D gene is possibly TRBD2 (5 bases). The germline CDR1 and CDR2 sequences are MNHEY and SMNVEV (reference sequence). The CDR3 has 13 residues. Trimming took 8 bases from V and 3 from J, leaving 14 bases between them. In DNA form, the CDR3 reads TGTGCCAGCCGGAGTTTAGGGAGCTACGAGCAGTACTTC. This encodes CASRSLGSYEQYF.

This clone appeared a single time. The CDR3 reads CASSSLRGPSGYTF. CDR3 DNA: TGTGCCAGCAGCAGCCTCAGGGGGCCCTCCGGCTACACCTTC. The chain joins TRBV7-9 to TRBJ1-2; 8 bases align to TRBD1. This CDR3 is built from 14 residues. After removal of 5 bases from V and 8 bases from J, the junction contained 10 bases not matched to a gene. CDR1 and CDR2 (germline): SEHNR, FQNEAQ (reference sequence).

Written as DNA, the CDR3 is TGTGCCAGCAGCCAGACAGGGGTGAGGGGCTACACCTTC. It encodes CASSQTGVRGYTF. This chain links TRBV7-2 with TRBJ1-2, with 8 positions matching TRBD1. Unmatched junction bases numbered 7, after V lost 5 bases and J lost 8 bases. The CDR3 length is 13 residues. Germline-derived CDR1 and CDR2 are SGHTA and FQGNSA.

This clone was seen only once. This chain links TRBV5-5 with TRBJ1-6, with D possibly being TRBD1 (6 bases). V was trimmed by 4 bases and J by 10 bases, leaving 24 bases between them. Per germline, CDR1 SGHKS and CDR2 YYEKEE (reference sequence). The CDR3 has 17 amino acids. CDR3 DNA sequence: TGTGCCAGCAGCAGGGGGGGTCGGGACCAAGAGCGGTCACCCCTCCACTTT. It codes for CASSRGGRDQERSPLHF.